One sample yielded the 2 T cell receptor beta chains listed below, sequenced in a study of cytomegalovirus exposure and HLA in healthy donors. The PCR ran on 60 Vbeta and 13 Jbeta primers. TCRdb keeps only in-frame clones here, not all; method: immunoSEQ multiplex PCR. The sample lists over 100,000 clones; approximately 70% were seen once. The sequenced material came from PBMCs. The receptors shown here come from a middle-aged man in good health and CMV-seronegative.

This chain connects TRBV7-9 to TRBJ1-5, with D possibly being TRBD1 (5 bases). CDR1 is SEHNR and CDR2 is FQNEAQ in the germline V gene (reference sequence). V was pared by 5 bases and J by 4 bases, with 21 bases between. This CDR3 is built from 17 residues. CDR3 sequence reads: CASSQETPGRGNQPQHF. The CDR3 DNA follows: TGTGCCAGCAGCCAAGAGACACCCGGTCGGGGGAATCAGCCCCAGCATTTT.

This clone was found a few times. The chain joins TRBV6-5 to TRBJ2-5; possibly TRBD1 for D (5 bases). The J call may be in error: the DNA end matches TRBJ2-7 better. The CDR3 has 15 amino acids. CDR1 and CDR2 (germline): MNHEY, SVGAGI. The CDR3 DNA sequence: TGTGCCAGCAAAGGGGATTGGGGAACCTCCTACGAGCAGTACTTC. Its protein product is CASKGDWGTSYEQYF.